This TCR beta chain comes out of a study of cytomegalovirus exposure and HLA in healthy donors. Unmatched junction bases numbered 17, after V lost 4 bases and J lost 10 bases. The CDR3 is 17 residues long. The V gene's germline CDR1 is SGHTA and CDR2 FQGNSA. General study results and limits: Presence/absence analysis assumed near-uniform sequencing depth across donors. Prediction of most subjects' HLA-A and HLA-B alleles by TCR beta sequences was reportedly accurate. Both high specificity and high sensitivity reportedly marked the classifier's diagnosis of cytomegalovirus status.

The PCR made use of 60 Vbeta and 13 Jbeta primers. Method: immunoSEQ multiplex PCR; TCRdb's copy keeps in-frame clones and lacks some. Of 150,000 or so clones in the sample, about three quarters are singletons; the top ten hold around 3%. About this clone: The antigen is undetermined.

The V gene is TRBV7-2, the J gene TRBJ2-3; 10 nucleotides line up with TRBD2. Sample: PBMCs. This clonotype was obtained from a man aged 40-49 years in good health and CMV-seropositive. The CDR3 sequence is CASSSTTFSGRIVSQYF. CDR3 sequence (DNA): TGTGCCAGCAGCTCCACAACATTTAGCGGGAGGATTGTATCGCAGTATTTT.